This T cell receptor (beta chain) was profiled in a study of blood T cells in healthy people across ages. A sample-barcoded 5' primer and a J-beta primer mix were used in a second PCR of about 6 to 12 cycles. Every cDNA molecule bore a tag from a template-switch adaptor containing 12 random nucleotides. TCRdb used MiXCR to reprocess the 5' RACE reads, holding one entry per CDR3 protein. Of over 1.5 million distinct CDR3 sequences listed, around 48% are singletons. CDR1 and CDR2 (germline): SQVTM, ANQGSEA. CDR3 length equals 14 residues. The ends were cut back, 3 bases at V and 1 base at J, with 12 bases in the middle. Study-level findings and limits: Higher diversity, along with more naive CD4+ cells, distinguished long-lived donors from aged donors.

Turning to this clonotype: The antigen is unknown.

J is TRBJ1-2 and V is TRBV29-1; maybe TRBD1 (5 bases). Sequencing was done on a sample of blood. The clonotype originates from a woman aged 35 to 49 in good health. CDR3 sequence reads: CSVDRVGGNYGYTF. The CDR3 bases are TGCAGCGTTGACAGGGTCGGGGGTAACTATGGCTACACCTTC.